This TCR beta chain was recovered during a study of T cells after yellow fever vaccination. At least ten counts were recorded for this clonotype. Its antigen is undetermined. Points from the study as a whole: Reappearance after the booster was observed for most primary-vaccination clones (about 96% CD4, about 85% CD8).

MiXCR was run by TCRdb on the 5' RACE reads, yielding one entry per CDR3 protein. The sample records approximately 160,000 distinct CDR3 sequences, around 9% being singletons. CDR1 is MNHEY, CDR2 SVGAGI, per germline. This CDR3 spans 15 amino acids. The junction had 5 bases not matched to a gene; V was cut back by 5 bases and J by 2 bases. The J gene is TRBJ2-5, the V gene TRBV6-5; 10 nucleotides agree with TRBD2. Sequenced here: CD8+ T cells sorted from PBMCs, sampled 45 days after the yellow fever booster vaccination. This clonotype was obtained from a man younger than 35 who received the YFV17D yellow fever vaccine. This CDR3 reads CASSNSGGTQETQYF. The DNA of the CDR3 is TGTGCCAGCAGTAATAGCGGGGGGACACAAGAGACCCAGTACTTC.